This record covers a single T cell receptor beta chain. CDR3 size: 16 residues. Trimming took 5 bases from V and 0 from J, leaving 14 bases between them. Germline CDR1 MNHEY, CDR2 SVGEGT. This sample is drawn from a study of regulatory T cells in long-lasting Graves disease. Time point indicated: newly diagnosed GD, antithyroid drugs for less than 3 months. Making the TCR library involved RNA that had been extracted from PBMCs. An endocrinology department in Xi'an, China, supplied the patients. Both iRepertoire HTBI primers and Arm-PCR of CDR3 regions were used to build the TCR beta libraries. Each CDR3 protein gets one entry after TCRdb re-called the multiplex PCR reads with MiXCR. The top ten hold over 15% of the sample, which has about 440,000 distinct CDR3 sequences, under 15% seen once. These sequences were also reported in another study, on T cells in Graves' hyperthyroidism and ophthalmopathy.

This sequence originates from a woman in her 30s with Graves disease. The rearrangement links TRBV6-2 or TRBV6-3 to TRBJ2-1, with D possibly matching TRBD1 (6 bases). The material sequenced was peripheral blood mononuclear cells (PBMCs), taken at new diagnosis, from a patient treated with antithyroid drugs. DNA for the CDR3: TGTGCCAGCAGTGAAGACAGGCCTAGCTCCTACAATGAGCAGTTCTTC. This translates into CASSEDRPSSYNEQFF.